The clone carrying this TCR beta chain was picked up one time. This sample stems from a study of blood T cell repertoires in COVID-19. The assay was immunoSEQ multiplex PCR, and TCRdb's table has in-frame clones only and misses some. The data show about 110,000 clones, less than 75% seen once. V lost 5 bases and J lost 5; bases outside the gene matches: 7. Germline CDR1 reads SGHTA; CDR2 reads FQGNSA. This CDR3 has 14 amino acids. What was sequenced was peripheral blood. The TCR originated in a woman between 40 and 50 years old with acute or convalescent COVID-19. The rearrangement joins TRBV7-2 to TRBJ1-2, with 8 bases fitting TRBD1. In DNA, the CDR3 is TGTGCCAGCAGCCCCGACAGGGGCGGGTATGGCTACACCTTC. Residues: CASSPDRGGYGYTF.